This is a list of T cell receptor beta chains from one sample in a study of T cells in Graves' hyperthyroidism and ophthalmopathy. Each CDR3 protein gets one entry after TCRdb re-called the multiplex PCR reads with MiXCR. The data hold fewer than 350,000 distinct CDR3 sequences, with around a fifth observed a single time. Sequencing was performed on blood. These receptors all come from a man aged 45 to 65 with Graves' ophthalmopathy. Both conserved end residues are part of each CDR3. A D gene is named only where the DNA matches it firmly. A clone size is listed for some rows: how often the clone was seen (once, few, many), or a class if it is expanded.

CDR3aa: CASSHPLAGVGTDTQYF
CDR3nt: TGTGCCAGCAGCCACCCACTAGCTGGAGTTGGCACAGATACGCAGTATTTT
abundance: many
d_gene: -
j_gene: TRBJ2-3
v_gene: TRBV3-1

CDR3aa: CASSQDTGFGEAFF
CDR3nt: TGTGCCAGCAGCCAAGATACAGGGTTTGGAGAAGCTTTCTTT
abundance: -
d_gene: -
j_gene: TRBJ1-1
v_gene: TRBV9

CDR3aa: CASSISGSIANTGELFF
CDR3nt: TGTGCCAGTAGTATTAGCGGGAGCATCGCGAACACCGGGGAGCTGTTTTTT
abundance: -
d_gene: TRBD2
j_gene: TRBJ2-2
v_gene: TRBV19

CDR3aa: CASKLRPNTEAFF
CDR3nt: TGCGCCAGCAAACTAAGACCGAACACTGAAGCTTTCTTT
abundance: few
d_gene: -
j_gene: TRBJ1-1
v_gene: TRBV10-1

CDR3aa: CASTRGGRETQYF
CDR3nt: TGTGCCAGCACCAGGGGTGGGCGAGAGACCCAGTACTTC
abundance: -
d_gene: -
j_gene: TRBJ2-5
v_gene: TRBV28

CDR3aa: CSPVSYEQYF
CDR3nt: TGCAGTCCCGTATCCTACGAGCAGTACTTC
abundance: many
d_gene: -
j_gene: TRBJ2-7
v_gene: TRBV20-1

CDR3aa: CATSDLKGVGTDTQYF
CDR3nt: TGTGCCACCAGTGATTTGAAGGGAGTCGGCACAGATACGCAGTATTTT
abundance: -
d_gene: -
j_gene: TRBJ2-3
v_gene: TRBV24-1

CDR3aa: CASSSNDREDSPNEQYF
CDR3nt: TGTGCCAGCAGTTCGAATGATCGTGAGGACAGTCCCAACGAGCAGTACTTC
abundance: -
d_gene: -
j_gene: TRBJ2-7
v_gene: TRBV28

CDR3aa: CATSRTGVTQETQYF
CDR3nt: TGTGCCACCAGCAGGACAGGGGTCACCCAAGAGACCCAGTACTTC
abundance: few
d_gene: TRBD1
j_gene: TRBJ2-5
v_gene: TRBV15

CDR3aa: CASRLLGSANEQFF
CDR3nt: TGTGCCAGCAGACTTTTAGGGAGTGCGAATGAGCAGTTCTTC
abundance: few
d_gene: -
j_gene: TRBJ2-1
v_gene: TRBV27

CDR3aa: CASRQGGRTYNEQFF
CDR3nt: TGTGCCAGCAGGCAGGGGGGGAGAACCTACAATGAGCAGTTCTTC
abundance: many
d_gene: -
j_gene: TRBJ2-1
v_gene: TRBV28

CDR3aa: CATSRGNEQFF
CDR3nt: TGCGCCACCTCGAGGGGGAATGAGCAGTTCTTC
abundance: many
d_gene: -
j_gene: TRBJ2-1
v_gene: TRBV5-1

CDR3aa: CAWSVEGANVLTF
CDR3nt: TGTGCCTGGAGTGTGGAGGGGGCCAACGTCCTGACTTTC
abundance: -
d_gene: -
j_gene: TRBJ2-6
v_gene: TRBV30

CDR3aa: CASSLDGGNTDTQYF
CDR3nt: TGTGCCAGCAGCTTAGATGGTGGGAACACAGATACGCAGTATTTT
abundance: few
d_gene: -
j_gene: TRBJ2-3
v_gene: TRBV7-2

CDR3aa: CASSPLDRLNAEAFF
CDR3nt: TGTGCCAGCAGTCCCCTGGACAGGCTGAACGCTGAAGCTTTCTTT
abundance: -
d_gene: TRBD1
j_gene: TRBJ1-1
v_gene: TRBV28

CDR3aa: CASCHGGTGTGELFF
CDR3nt: TGTGCCAGCTGCCACGGGGGCACGGGCACCGGGGAGCTGTTTTTT
abundance: -
d_gene: -
j_gene: TRBJ2-2
v_gene: TRBV9

CDR3aa: CASSDAGGEDTQYF
CDR3nt: TGTGCCAGCAGTGACGCAGGGGGCGAAGATACGCAGTATTTT
abundance: few
d_gene: TRBD1
j_gene: TRBJ2-3
v_gene: TRBV6-4

CDR3aa: CASSVEFMSSPLHF
CDR3nt: TGTGCCAGCAGTGTTGAGTTTATGAGTTCACCCCTCCACTTT
abundance: -
d_gene: -
j_gene: TRBJ1-6
v_gene: TRBV6-4

CDR3aa: CASRRGTSAFSYNEQFF
CDR3nt: TGTGCCAGCAGGAGGGGGACTAGCGCGTTCTCCTACAATGAGCAGTTCTTC
abundance: many
d_gene: TRBD2
j_gene: TRBJ2-1
v_gene: TRBV2

CDR3aa: CASSQTGGEETQYF
CDR3nt: TGTGCCAGCAGCCAGACAGGGGGGGAAGAGACCCAGTACTTC
abundance: few
d_gene: TRBD1
j_gene: TRBJ2-5
v_gene: TRBV7-6

CDR3aa: CASSPSSGRAQETQYF
CDR3nt: TGTGCCAGCAGCCCCTCGAGCGGGAGGGCCCAAGAGACCCAGTACTTC
abundance: few
d_gene: TRBD2
j_gene: TRBJ2-5
v_gene: TRBV5-5

CDR3aa: CASSVAGVTQEQYF
CDR3nt: TGTGCCAGCAGTGTAGCGGGAGTAACTCAGGAGCAGTACTTC
abundance: many
d_gene: TRBD2
j_gene: TRBJ2-7
v_gene: TRBV2

CDR3aa: CASSDRDTSPLHF
CDR3nt: TGTGCCAGCAGTGACAGGGATACGTCACCCCTCCACTTT
abundance: -
d_gene: -
j_gene: TRBJ1-6
v_gene: TRBV6-1

CDR3aa: CSVGTDYEQYF
CDR3nt: TGCAGCGTAGGGACCGATTACGAGCAGTACTTC
abundance: -
d_gene: -
j_gene: TRBJ2-7
v_gene: TRBV29-1

CDR3aa: CASSEGTGAGDTQYF
CDR3nt: TGTGCCAGCAGCGAGGGGACAGGGGCCGGGGATACGCAGTATTTT
abundance: few
d_gene: TRBD1
j_gene: TRBJ2-3
v_gene: TRBV6-1

CDR3aa: CASSYSNSGGSTDTQYF
CDR3nt: TGTGCCAGCAGCTATTCCAATTCGGGCGGGAGCACAGATACGCAGTATTTT
abundance: -
d_gene: -
j_gene: TRBJ2-3
v_gene: TRBV11-2

CDR3aa: CSAMDRGYEQYF
CDR3nt: TGCAGTGCTATGGACAGGGGCTACGAGCAGTACTTC
abundance: many
d_gene: TRBD1
j_gene: TRBJ2-7
v_gene: TRBV20-1

CDR3aa: CASSRLPDRVNEQYF
CDR3nt: TGTGCCAGCAGTCGACTCCCTGACAGGGTGAACGAGCAGTACTTC
abundance: many
d_gene: TRBD1
j_gene: TRBJ2-7
v_gene: TRBV6-1

CDR3aa: CASSSLAGGADTQYF
CDR3nt: TGTGCCAGCAGCTCCTTAGCGGGAGGCGCAGATACGCAGTATTTT
abundance: many
d_gene: TRBD2
j_gene: TRBJ2-3
v_gene: TRBV11-2

CDR3aa: CASSLELGLAGVVNEQFF
CDR3nt: TGTGCCAGCAGTTTAGAATTGGGACTAGCGGGAGTAGTGAATGAGCAGTTCTTC
abundance: few
d_gene: TRBD2
j_gene: TRBJ2-1
v_gene: TRBV27

CDR3aa: CASSETGSYGELFF
CDR3nt: TGTGCCAGCAGTGAAACGGGAAGCTACGGGGAGCTGTTTTTT
abundance: many
d_gene: -
j_gene: TRBJ2-2
v_gene: TRBV2

CDR3aa: CASSVTSGRNSYEQYF
CDR3nt: TGCGCCAGCAGCGTGACTAGCGGGAGGAACTCCTACGAGCAGTACTTC
abundance: many
d_gene: TRBD2
j_gene: TRBJ2-7
v_gene: TRBV5-1

CDR3aa: CASSFVGEQYF
CDR3nt: TGTGCCAGCAGCTTCGTGGGCGAGCAGTACTTC
abundance: -
d_gene: -
j_gene: TRBJ2-7
v_gene: TRBV5-6

CDR3aa: CASSLRQGSPIEQFF
CDR3nt: TGTGCCAGCAGCTTAAGACAGGGGAGTCCTATTGAGCAGTTCTTC
abundance: few
d_gene: TRBD1
j_gene: TRBJ2-1
v_gene: TRBV7-8

CDR3aa: CASSFDRTGGPQHF
CDR3nt: TGTGCCAGCAGTTTCGACAGGACGGGAGGGCCCCAGCATTTT
abundance: many
d_gene: -
j_gene: TRBJ1-5
v_gene: TRBV2

CDR3aa: CASSEQDSYEQYF
CDR3nt: TGTGCCAGCAGTGAACAGGACTCCTACGAGCAGTACTTC
abundance: many
d_gene: -
j_gene: TRBJ2-7
v_gene: TRBV6-1

CDR3aa: CASSSGGLAGVPGELFF
CDR3nt: TGTGCCAGCAGTTCAGGGGGACTAGCGGGAGTCCCCGGGGAGCTGTTTTTT
abundance: few
d_gene: TRBD2
j_gene: TRBJ2-2
v_gene: TRBV6-2/TRBV6-3

CDR3aa: CAISDAGLAKGYEQFF
CDR3nt: TGTGCCATCAGTGATGCGGGACTAGCGAAAGGGTACGAGCAGTTCTTC
abundance: -
d_gene: TRBD2
j_gene: TRBJ2-1
v_gene: TRBV10-3

CDR3aa: CASSRRDRGPTNTGELFF
CDR3nt: TGTGCCAGCAGCCGCCGGGACAGGGGGCCAACGAACACCGGGGAGCTGTTTTTT
abundance: few
d_gene: TRBD1
j_gene: TRBJ2-2
v_gene: TRBV3-1

CDR3aa: CSGSVVAYNEQFF
CDR3nt: TGCAGCGGGAGCGTGGTAGCCTACAATGAGCAGTTCTTC
abundance: few
d_gene: -
j_gene: TRBJ2-1
v_gene: TRBV29-1

CDR3aa: CSARGTSGVSSYNEQFF
CDR3nt: TGCAGTGCCCGAGGAACTAGCGGGGTTAGCTCCTACAATGAGCAGTTCTTC
abundance: many
d_gene: TRBD2
j_gene: TRBJ2-1
v_gene: TRBV20-1

CDR3aa: CASSQTANEQYF
CDR3nt: TGTGCCAGCAGCCAGACAGCAAACGAGCAGTACTTC
abundance: few
d_gene: -
j_gene: TRBJ2-7
v_gene: TRBV3-1

CDR3aa: CASSGRPLEEPQHF
CDR3nt: TGTGCCAGCAGTGGACGGCCATTAGAAGAGCCCCAGCATTTT
abundance: few
d_gene: -
j_gene: TRBJ1-5
v_gene: TRBV6-1

CDR3aa: CSALPGTGGNQPQHF
CDR3nt: TGCAGTGCCCTGCCGGGGACGGGGGGCAATCAGCCCCAGCATTTT
abundance: -
d_gene: -
j_gene: TRBJ1-5
v_gene: TRBV20-1

CDR3aa: CASRTGTGLYEQYF
CDR3nt: TGTGCCAGCAGGACGGGGACAGGGCTCTACGAGCAGTACTTC
abundance: many
d_gene: TRBD1
j_gene: TRBJ2-7
v_gene: TRBV2

CDR3aa: CASSLDLGKGRETQYF
CDR3nt: TGTGCCAGCAGCTTAGATCTTGGAAAGGGCCGGGAGACCCAGTACTTC
abundance: medium-sized
d_gene: -
j_gene: TRBJ2-5
v_gene: TRBV11-2

CDR3aa: CATSDGTGSVQPQHF
CDR3nt: TGTGCCACCAGTGACGGGACAGGGAGTGTTCAGCCCCAGCATTTT
abundance: many
d_gene: TRBD1
j_gene: TRBJ1-5
v_gene: TRBV24-1

CDR3aa: CSAGQGLNLDTEAFF
CDR3nt: TGCAGCGCGGGACAGGGATTGAACTTGGACACTGAAGCTTTCTTT
abundance: few
d_gene: TRBD1
j_gene: TRBJ1-1
v_gene: TRBV29-1

CDR3aa: CSVRGSGVTYEQYF
CDR3nt: TGCAGTGTCAGGGGTTCAGGTGTTACCTACGAGCAGTACTTC
abundance: many
d_gene: -
j_gene: TRBJ2-7
v_gene: TRBV20-1

CDR3aa: CASSRTGDGYTF
CDR3nt: TGTGCCAGCAGTCGGACAGGGGATGGCTACACCTTC
abundance: many
d_gene: TRBD1
j_gene: TRBJ1-2
v_gene: TRBV2

CDR3aa: CASSWAGSGNEQFF
CDR3nt: TGCGCCAGCAGCTGGGCAGGTAGCGGGAATGAGCAGTTCTTC
abundance: few
d_gene: TRBD2
j_gene: TRBJ2-1
v_gene: TRBV5-1

CDR3aa: CASSSPGLAGGSAYEQYF
CDR3nt: TGTGCCAGCAGCTCCCCCGGACTAGCGGGAGGGTCTGCCTACGAGCAGTACTTC
abundance: many
d_gene: TRBD2
j_gene: TRBJ2-7
v_gene: TRBV7-2

CDR3aa: CASRPPQQGADQPQHF
CDR3nt: TGTGCCAGTAGGCCCCCCCAACAGGGGGCGGACCAGCCCCAGCATTTT
abundance: -
d_gene: TRBD1
j_gene: TRBJ1-5
v_gene: TRBV19